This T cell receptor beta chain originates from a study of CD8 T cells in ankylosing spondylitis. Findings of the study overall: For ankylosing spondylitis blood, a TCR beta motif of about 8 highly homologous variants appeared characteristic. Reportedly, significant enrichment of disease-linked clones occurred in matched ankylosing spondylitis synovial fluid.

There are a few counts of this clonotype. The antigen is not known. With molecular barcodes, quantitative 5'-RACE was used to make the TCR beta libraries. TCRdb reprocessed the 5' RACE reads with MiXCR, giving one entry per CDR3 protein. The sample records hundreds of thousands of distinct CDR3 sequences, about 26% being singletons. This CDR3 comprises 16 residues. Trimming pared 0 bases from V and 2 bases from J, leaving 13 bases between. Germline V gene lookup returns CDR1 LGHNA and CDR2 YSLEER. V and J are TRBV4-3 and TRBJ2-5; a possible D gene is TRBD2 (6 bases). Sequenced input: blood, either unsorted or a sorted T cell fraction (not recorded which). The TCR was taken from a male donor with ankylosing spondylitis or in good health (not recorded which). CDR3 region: CASSQDRRDGQETQYF. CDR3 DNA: TGCGCCAGCAGCCAAGATCGGAGGGATGGGCAAGAGACCCAGTACTTC.